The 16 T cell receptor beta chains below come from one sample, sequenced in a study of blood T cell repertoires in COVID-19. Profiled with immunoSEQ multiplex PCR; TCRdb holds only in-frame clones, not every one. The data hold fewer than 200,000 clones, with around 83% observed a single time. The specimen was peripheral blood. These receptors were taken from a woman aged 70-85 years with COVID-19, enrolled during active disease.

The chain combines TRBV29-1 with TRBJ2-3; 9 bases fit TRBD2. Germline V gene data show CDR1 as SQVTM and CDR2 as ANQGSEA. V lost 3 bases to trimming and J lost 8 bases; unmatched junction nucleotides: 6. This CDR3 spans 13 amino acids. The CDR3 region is CSVERGREGTQYF. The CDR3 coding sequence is TGCAGCGTTGAGAGGGGGCGGGAGGGTACGCAGTATTTT.

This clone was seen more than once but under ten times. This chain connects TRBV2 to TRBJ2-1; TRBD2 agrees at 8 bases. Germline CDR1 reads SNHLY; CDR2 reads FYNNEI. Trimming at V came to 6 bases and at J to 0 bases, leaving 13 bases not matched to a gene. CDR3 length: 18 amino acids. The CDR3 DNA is TGTGCCAGCAGGAGGTCAGAACTAGCGGCTAGCTCCTACAATGAGCAGTTCTTC. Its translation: CASRRSELAASSYNEQFF.

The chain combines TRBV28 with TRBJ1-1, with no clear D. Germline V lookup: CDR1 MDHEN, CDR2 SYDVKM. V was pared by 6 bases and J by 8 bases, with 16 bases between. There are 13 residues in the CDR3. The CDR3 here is CASSLQRWEEAFF. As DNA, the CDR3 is TGTGCCAGCAGCCTCCAGAGGTGGGAGGAAGCTTTCTTT.

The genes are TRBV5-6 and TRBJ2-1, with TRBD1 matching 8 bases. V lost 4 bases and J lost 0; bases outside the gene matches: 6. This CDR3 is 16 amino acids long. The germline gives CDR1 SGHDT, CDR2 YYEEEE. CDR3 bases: TGTGCCAGCAGCCTCTACAGGGGGTTCTCCTACAATGAGCAGTTCTTC. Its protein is CASSLYRGFSYNEQFF.

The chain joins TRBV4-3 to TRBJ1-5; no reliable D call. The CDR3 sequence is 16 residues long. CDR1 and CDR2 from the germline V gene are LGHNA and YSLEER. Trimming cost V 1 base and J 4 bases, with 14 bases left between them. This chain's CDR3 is CASSQAAGLGNQPQHF. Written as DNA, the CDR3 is TGCGCCAGCAGCCAAGCGGCAGGCTTAGGAAATCAGCCCCAGCATTTT.

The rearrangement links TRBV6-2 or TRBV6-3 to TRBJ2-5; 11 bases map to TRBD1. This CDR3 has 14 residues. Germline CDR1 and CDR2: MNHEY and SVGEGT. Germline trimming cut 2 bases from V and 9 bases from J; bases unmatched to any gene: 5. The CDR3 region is CASSYTDRGQSQYF. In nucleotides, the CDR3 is TGTGCCAGCAGTTACACGGACAGGGGGCAATCCCAGTACTTC.

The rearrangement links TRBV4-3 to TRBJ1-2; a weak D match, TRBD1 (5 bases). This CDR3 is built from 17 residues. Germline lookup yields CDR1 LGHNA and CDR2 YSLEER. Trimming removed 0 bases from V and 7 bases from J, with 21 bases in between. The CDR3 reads CASSQDLSTAAWGGYTF. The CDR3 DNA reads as TGCGCCAGCAGCCAAGATCTATCGACAGCCGCCTGGGGTGGCTACACCTTC.

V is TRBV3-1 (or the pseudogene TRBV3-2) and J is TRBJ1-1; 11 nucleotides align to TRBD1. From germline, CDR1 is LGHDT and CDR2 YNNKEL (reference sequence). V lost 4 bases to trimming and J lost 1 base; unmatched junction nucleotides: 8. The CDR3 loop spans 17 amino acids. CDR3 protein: CASSPGTGGSRNTEAFF. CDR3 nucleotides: TGTGCCAGCAGCCCGGGGACAGGGGGATCCCGGAACACTGAAGCTTTCTTT.

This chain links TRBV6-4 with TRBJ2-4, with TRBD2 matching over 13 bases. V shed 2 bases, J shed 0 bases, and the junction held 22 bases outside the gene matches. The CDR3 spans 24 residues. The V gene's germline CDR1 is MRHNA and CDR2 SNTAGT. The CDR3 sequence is CASSDPGQGARGLAGFLAKNIQYF. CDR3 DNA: TGTGCCAGCAGTGACCCTGGACAGGGGGCGAGGGGACTAGCGGGATTCCTAGCCAAAAACATTCAGTACTTC.

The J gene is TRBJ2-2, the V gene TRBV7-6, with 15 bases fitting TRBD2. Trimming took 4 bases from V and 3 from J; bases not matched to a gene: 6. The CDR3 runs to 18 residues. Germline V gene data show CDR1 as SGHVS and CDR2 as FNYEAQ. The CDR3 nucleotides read TGTGCCAGCAGCTCCCGGACTAGCGGGAGGGCCGACACCGGGGAGCTGTTTTTT. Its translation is CASSSRTSGRADTGELFF. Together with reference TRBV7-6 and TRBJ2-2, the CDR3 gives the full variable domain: GAGVSQSPRYKVTKRGQDVALRCDPISGHVSLYWYRQALGQGPEFLTYFNYEAQQDKSGLPNDRFSAERPEGSISTLTIQRTEQRDSAMYRCASSSRTSGRADTGELFFGEGSRLTVL.

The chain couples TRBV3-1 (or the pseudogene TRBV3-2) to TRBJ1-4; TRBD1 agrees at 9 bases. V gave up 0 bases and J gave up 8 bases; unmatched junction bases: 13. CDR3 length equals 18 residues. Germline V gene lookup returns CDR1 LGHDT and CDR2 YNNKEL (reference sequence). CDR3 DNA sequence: TGTGCCAGCAGCCAAGATCGGACCGCCGACAGGGGGTGGGAAAAACTGTTTTTT. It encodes CASSQDRTADRGWEKLFF.

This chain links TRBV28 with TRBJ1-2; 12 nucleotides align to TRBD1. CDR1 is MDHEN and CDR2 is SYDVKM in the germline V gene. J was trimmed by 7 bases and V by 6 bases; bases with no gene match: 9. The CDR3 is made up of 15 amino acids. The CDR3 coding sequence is TGTGCCAGCAGGGACCGGGACAGGGGGCTGGGTGGCTACACCTTC. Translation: CASRDRDRGLGGYTF.

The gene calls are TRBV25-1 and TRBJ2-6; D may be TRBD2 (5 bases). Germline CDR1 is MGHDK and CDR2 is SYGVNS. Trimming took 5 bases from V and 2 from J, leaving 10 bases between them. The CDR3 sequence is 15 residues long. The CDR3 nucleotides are TGTGCCAGCAGTTCCCTCGGGACTGGGGCCAACGTCCTGACTTTC. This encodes CASSSLGTGANVLTF.

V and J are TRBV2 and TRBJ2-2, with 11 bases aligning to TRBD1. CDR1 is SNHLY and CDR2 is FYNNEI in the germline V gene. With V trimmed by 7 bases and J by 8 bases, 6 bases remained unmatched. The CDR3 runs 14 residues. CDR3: CASTPDRGRGELFF. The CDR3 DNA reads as TGTGCCAGCACCCCGGACAGGGGGCGGGGGGAGCTGTTTTTT. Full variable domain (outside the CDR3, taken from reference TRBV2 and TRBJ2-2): EPEVTQTPSHQVTQMGQEVILRCVPISNHLYFYWYRQILGQKVEFLVSFYNNEISEKSEIFDDQFSVERPDGSNFTLKIRSTKLEDSAMYFCASTPDRGRGELFFGEGSRLTVL.

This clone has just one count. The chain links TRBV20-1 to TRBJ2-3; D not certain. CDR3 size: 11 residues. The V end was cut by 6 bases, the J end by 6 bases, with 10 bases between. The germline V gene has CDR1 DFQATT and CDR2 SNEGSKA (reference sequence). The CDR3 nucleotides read TGCAGTGCAGAAGCTTCGGATACGCAGTATTTT. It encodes CSAEASDTQYF.

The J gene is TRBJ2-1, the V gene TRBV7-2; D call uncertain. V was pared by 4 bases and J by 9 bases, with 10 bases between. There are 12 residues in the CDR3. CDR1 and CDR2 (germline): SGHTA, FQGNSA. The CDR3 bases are TGTGCCAGCAGCTCCTTAGTCGGTGAGCAGTTCTTC. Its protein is CASSSLVGEQFF.